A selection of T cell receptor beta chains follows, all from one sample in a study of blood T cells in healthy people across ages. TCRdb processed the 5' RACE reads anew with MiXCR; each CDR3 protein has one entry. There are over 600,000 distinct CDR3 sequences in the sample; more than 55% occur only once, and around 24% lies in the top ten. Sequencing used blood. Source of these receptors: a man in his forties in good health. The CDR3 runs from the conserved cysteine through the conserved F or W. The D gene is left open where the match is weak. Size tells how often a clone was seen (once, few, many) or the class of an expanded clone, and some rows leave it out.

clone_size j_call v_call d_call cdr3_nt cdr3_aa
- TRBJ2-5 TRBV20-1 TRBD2 TGCAGTGCTAAAGCGGGGGGGCGGGAAGAGCAGTACTTC CSAKAGGREEQYF
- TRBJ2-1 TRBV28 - - CASSFRFGANPRDNEQFF
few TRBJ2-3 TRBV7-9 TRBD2 TGTGCCAGCAGCTACCGACTAGCGGGAACCTCCACAGATACGCAGTATTTT CASSYRLAGTSTDTQYF
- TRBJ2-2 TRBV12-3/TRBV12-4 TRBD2 TGTGCCAGCAGTTCCATATGGGGACTAGCGGGGCGCACCGGGGAGCTGTTTTTT CASSSIWGLAGRTGELFF
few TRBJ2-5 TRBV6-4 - TGTGCCAGCAGGGACGGGACCCAGTACTTC CASRDGTQYF
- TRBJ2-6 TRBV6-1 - TGTGCCAGCAGTAGCCCCTTGGGCCTCTCTGGGGCCAACGTCCTGACTTTC CASSSPLGLSGANVLTF
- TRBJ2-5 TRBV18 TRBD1 TGTGCCAGCTCACCACTACAGGGGGGTAATGAGCAGTACTTC CASSPLQGGNEQYF
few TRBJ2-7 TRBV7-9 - TGTGCCAGCAGCTCTCAGGTGAGCTCCTACGAGCAGTACTTC CASSSQVSSYEQYF
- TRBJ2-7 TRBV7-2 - TGTGCCAGCAGCTTCAACCAGGGTCCCTACGAGCAGTACTTC CASSFNQGPYEQYF
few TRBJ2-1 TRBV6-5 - TGTGCCAGCAGTTACGGGTGGCAGAGCTCCTACAATGAGCAGTTCTTC CASSYGWQSSYNEQFF
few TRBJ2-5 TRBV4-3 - TGCGCCAGCAGCCGTAGTGAGTACCAAGAGACCCAGTACTTC CASSRSEYQETQYF
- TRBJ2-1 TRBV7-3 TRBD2 TGTGCCAGCAGCTCCCCGGGACTAGCTTTCCATGAGCAGTTCTTC CASSSPGLAFHEQFF
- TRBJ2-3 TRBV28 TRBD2 TGTGCCAGCACTCCCCAGACTAGCGGGATAAATACGCAGTATTTT CASTPQTSGINTQYF
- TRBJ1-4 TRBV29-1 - TGCAGCGTATCCGGCACAGGGAGGGAAAAACTGTTTTTT CSVSGTGREKLFF
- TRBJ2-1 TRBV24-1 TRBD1 TGTGCCGCCAGTGATTCTGGACAGGGGGCATACAATGAGCAGTTCTTC CAASDSGQGAYNEQFF
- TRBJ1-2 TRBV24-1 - TGTGCCACCAGTGTGGGGGGTAACTATGGCTACACCTTC CATSVGGNYGYTF
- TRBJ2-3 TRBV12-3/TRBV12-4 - TGTGCCAGCAGTTTAAGGGGAGGTACGCAGTATTTT CASSLRGGTQYF
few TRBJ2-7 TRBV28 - TGTGCCAGCAGTTTTATAACCCGGGGCCCAGGATACGAGCAGTACTTC CASSFITRGPGYEQYF
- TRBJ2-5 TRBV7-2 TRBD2 TGTGCCAGCAGCTTACGCGGGAGGAGGGAAGAGACCCAGTACTTC CASSLRGRREETQYF
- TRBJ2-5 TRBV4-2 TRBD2 TGTGCCAGCAGCTCTGGAGCGGGACCTCAAGAGACCCAGTACTTC CASSSGAGPQETQYF
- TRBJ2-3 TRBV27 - TGTGCCAGCAGACAAGATAGCACAGATACGCAGTATTTT CASRQDSTDTQYF
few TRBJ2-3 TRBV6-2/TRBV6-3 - TGTGCCAGCAGTCACTCAGATACGCAGTATTTT CASSHSDTQYF
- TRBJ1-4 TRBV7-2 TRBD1 TGTGCCAGCAGGTCTTCCGGGACAGGGCGTGAAAAACTGTTTTTT CASRSSGTGREKLFF
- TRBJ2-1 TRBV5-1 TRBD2 TGCGCCAGCAGCTTGGCTGGGGGGGAATCCCATGAGCAGTTCTTC CASSLAGGESHEQFF
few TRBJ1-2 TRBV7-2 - TGTGCCAGCAGAAGACAGGATTATGGCTACACCTTC CASRRQDYGYTF
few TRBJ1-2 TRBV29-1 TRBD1 TGCAGCGTTATGACAGGGCCCTATGGCTACACCTTC CSVMTGPYGYTF
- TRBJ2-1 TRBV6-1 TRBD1 TGTGCCAGCAGTGGACAGGGGGGCAGAGGCGATGAGCAGTTCTTC CASSGQGGRGDEQFF
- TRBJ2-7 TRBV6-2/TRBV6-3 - TGTGCCAGTAGCGTCCAAGGACAGCGCCACGAGCAGTACTTC CASSVQGQRHEQYF
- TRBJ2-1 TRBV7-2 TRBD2 TGTGCCAGCAGCGGGACTAGCGGGACCCAGTTCTTC CASSGTSGTQFF
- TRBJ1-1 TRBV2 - TGTGCCAGCAGTGTGACCCAAGCAGGAGTAGCTTTCTTT CASSVTQAGVAFF
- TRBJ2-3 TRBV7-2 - TGTGCCAGCAGCTTACCGGAAGATAGCACAGATACGCAGTATTTT CASSLPEDSTDTQYF
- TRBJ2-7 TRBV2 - TGTGCCAGCAGTGATCGGAGGACAGACAACGAGCAGTACTTC CASSDRRTDNEQYF
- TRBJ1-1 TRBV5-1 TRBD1 TGCGCCAGCAGCTTGGCCCTTGGACAGGACACTGAAGCTTTCTTT CASSLALGQDTEAFF
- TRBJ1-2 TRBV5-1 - TGCGCCAGCAGCTACCCCTCGAGGGGAAAGAGGGCCTATGGCTACACCTTC CASSYPSRGKRAYGYTF
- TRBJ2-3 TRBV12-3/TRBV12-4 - TGTGCCAGCAGTAGAGTCAGCACAGATACGCAGTATTTT CASSRVSTDTQYF
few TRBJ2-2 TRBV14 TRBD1 TGTGCCAGCAGCCAAGCCGACAGGGGGCTAGCCGGGGAGCTGTTTTTT CASSQADRGLAGELFF
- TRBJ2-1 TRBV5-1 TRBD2 TGCGCCAGCAGCACAGGACTAGTCCCTGACGGGAATGAGCAGTTCTTC CASSTGLVPDGNEQFF
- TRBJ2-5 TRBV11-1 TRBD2 TGTGCCAGCAGCTTTGTGACGGGGGGGGAAGAGACCCAGTACTTC CASSFVTGGEETQYF
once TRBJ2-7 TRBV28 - TGTGCCAGCAAGCCTTTAGCGGTCCCCTACGAGCAGTACTTC CASKPLAVPYEQYF
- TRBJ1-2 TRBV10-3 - TGTGCCATCAGAATTGATACAGGGATAGCTAACTATGGCTACACCTTC CAIRIDTGIANYGYTF
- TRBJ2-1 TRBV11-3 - TGTGCCAGCAGCTTAGGATACGGCTCCTACAATGAGCAGTTCTTC CASSLGYGSYNEQFF
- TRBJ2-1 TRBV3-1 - TGTGCCAGCAGCCAAGCCCGCGATGAGCAGTTCTTC CASSQARDEQFF
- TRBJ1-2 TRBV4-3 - TGCGCCAGCAGCCTACGGGCGGGGACTGACTATGGCTACACCTTC CASSLRAGTDYGYTF
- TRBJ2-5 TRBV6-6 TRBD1 TGTGCCAGCAGTTATCCTCCGGGACAGGGGGCCCCCGGGTACTTC CASSYPPGQGAPGYF
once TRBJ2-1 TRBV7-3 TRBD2 TGTGCCAGCAGCCAAGAAGGTCTAGCGGGAAAAAATGAGCAGTTCTTC CASSQEGLAGKNEQFF
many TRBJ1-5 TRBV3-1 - TGTGCCAGCAGCCCGACAGTAAATAGCAATCAGCCCCAGCATTTT CASSPTVNSNQPQHF
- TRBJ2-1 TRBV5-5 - TGTGCCAGCAGCGAGAGACAGGAGCAGTTCTTC CASSERQEQFF
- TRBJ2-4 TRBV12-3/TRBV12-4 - TGTGCCAGCAGTTTAGGAACCGAAAAAGCCAAAAACATTCAGTACTTC CASSLGTEKAKNIQYF
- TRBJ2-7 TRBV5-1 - TGCGCCAGCAGCTTGGCGGCGGACTTCCCTCTAAGCTCCTACAATGAGCAGTACTTC CASSLAADFPLSSYNEQYF
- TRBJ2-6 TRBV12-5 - TGTGCTAGTGGTCTCGGGGCCAACGTCCTGACTTTC CASGLGANVLTF
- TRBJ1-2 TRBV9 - TGTGCCAGCAGCCCAATTTTTGGGAGGGAGAAGGACTATGGCTACACCTTC CASSPIFGREKDYGYTF